The T cell receptor beta chain under discussion was sequenced for a study of T cell changes during pregnancy in multiple sclerosis (dated by TCRdb to between 2018 and 2021). For context, the study as a whole: Changes in the T cell repertoire over the course of pregnancy were examined in this study in women with multiple sclerosis.

Worth noting for this clone: Its antigen target is currently unknown. Base qualities are not at hand, and no much larger clone is one base apart.

Library prep was done by the immunoSEQ multiplex PCR assay. TCRdb re-hosts the immuneACCESS table, in-frame sequences only. Its copies lack some clones; in the studies checked, an unresolved V gene accounts for under half of them, and the cause for the rest is not known. The sample yields 45,000 to 65,000 clones; 85% to 95% were counted once. Roughly 2.7% of the sample goes to the ten largest clones. The germline V gene specifies MGHDK as CDR1 and SYGVNS as CDR2. Unmatched junction bases come to 1, with V trimmed by 4 bases and J by 7 bases. The CDR3, cysteine through phenylalanine, is 14 amino acids long. Only the CDR3 part of the read is kept: 42 bases, read in frame from the first base.

This TCR was recovered from a female donor with multiple sclerosis, enrolled in a pregnancy study. The sequence links TRBV25-1 to TRBJ2-1; 13 bases in the middle match TRBD2. The specimen was CD8+ T cells from peripheral blood mononuclear cells, collected in the third trimester of pregnancy. The DNA sequence follows: TGTGCCAGCAGTGGACTAGCGGGAGGAAATGAGCAGTTCTTC. This encodes CASSGLAGGNEQFF.